The 24 T cell receptor beta chains below all came from one sample that was sequenced in a study of CD8 T cells in ankylosing spondylitis (dated by TCRdb to about 2017). Overall study results and their limits: A TCR beta motif made up of about eight highly homologous amino acid variants appeared to be characteristic of blood from ankylosing spondylitis patients.

Antigens of these TCRs are unknown. The library was obtained by 5' RACE. TCRdb shows the sequencer as Illumina HiSeq 2500. TCRdb itself trimmed the public reads at Q25 with fastp, ran MiXCR and retained productive beta chains. All rows with the same CDR3 protein become a single entry with the most common DNA and genes. The sample table holds approximately 220,000 distinct CDR3 sequences, of which approximately 20% were seen once. Clones ranked in the top ten supply more than 40% of the sample. The sequenced sample consisted of blood, either unsorted or a sorted T cell fraction (not recorded which). The receptors derive from a male donor with ankylosing spondylitis.

This clonotype was counted only a few times. This sequence joins TRBV19 and TRBJ1-5; D call uncertain. This CDR3 has 14 residues. The V gene's germline CDR1 is LNHDA and CDR2 SQIVND (reference sequence). V lost 4 bases to trimming and J lost 0 bases, with 7 bases between them. CDR3 nucleotides: TGTGCCAGTAGTACTGGGTCTAGCAATCAGCCCCAGCATTTT. Translation gives CASSTGSSNQPQHF.

This clonotype was counted only a few times. The J gene is TRBJ2-3, the V gene TRBV4-3, with 7 nucleotides matching TRBD1. Per germline, CDR1 LGHNA and CDR2 YSLEER. The CDR3 length is 17 residues. V was pared by 0 bases and J by 0 bases, with 6 bases of the junction left unmatched. The CDR3 region is CASSQETDRISTDTQYF. CDR3 DNA: TGCGCCAGCAGCCAAGAGACGGACAGGATTAGCACAGATACGCAGTATTTT.

In this sample, this clonotype turned up a few times. The gene calls are TRBV9 and TRBJ1-2; D remains ambiguous. V was trimmed by 3 bases and J by 0 bases, leaving 12 bases between them. The CDR3 is 15 residues long. Germline CDR1 is SGDLS and CDR2 is YYNGEE. The CDR3 loop is CASSGLSFSNYGYTF. In DNA form, the CDR3 reads TGTGCCAGCAGCGGTCTGAGTTTTTCTAACTATGGCTACACCTTC.

This chain uses TRBV30 with TRBJ2-1; either TRBD1 or TRBD2 may fit D (5 bases each). Trimming cost V 0 bases and J 5 bases, with 8 bases left between them. In germline, CDR1 is GTSNPN, CDR2 SVGIG (reference sequence). The CDR3 extends over 13 amino acids. DNA of the CDR3: TGTGCCTGGAGTGTACTGGGACACAATGAGCAGTTCTTC. Its translation is CAWSVLGHNEQFF.

This clonotype was detected a few times. V usage is TRBV4-2 and J usage is TRBJ1-2, with D perhaps TRBD1 (6 bases). Trimming took 3 bases from V and 2 from J, leaving 13 bases between them. The CDR3 has 15 amino acids. Germline values: CDR1 LGHNA, CDR2 YNFKEQ. The CDR3 loop is CASSQGRQDNYGYTF. The CDR3 DNA follows: TGTGCCAGCAGCCAGGGGAGACAGGACAACTATGGCTACACCTTC.

This clonotype has a handful of counts. This chain connects TRBV25-1 to TRBJ2-7; perhaps TRBD2 as D (6 bases). The ends were cut back, 3 bases at V and 4 bases at J, with 10 bases in the middle. Germline CDR1 and CDR2: MGHDK and SYGVNS. The CDR3 totals 13 residues. The CDR3 nucleotides read TGTGCCAGCAGTGATATCCGGGGGTACGAGCAGTACTTC. Its translation: CASSDIRGYEQYF.

This clonotype was seen more than once but under ten times. The genes are TRBV5-6 and TRBJ2-2; D may be TRBD2 (5 bases). V dropped 10 bases and J dropped 7 bases, with 11 bases sitting between them. The germline V gene has CDR1 SGHDT and CDR2 YYEEEE. The CDR3 runs to 11 residues. This CDR3 is CASAGDGELFF. DNA for the CDR3: TGTGCCTCGGCCGGGGACGGGGAGCTGTTTTTT.

This clonotype was observed many times. An end of the junction differs from the germline gene, which may be a read error. V gene TRBV27 combines with J gene TRBJ2-7, with D tentatively TRBD1 (6 bases). The CDR3 contains 11 residues. Germline values: CDR1 MNHEY, CDR2 SMNVEV (reference sequence). DNA for the CDR3: TGCGCCAGCAGCTTGGGGGCCGAGCAGTACTTC. This codes for CASSLGAEQYF.

This clonotype was seen a few times. The chain joins TRBV11-2 to TRBJ2-1; 7 bases are shared with TRBD2. The CDR3 runs 16 residues. Germline trimming cut 1 base from V and 8 bases from J; bases unmatched to any gene: 11. The germline V gene has CDR1 SGHAT and CDR2 FQNNGV. The CDR3 reads CASSLAAGLELDEQFF. The CDR3 region has the DNA TGTGCCAGCAGCTTAGCGGCTGGACTAGAGCTCGATGAGCAGTTCTTC.

There are a few counts of this clonotype. The chain joins TRBV12-3 or TRBV12-4 to TRBJ1-1, with no clear D. The CDR3 extends over 13 amino acids. Trimming cost V 7 bases and J 4 bases, with 13 bases left between them. CDR3 in DNA: TGTGCCAGCACCAGCGCGGAGGGCACTGAAGCTTTCTTT. It codes for CASTSAEGTEAFF.

The chain couples TRBV11-2 to TRBJ2-3, with 7 bases lining up with TRBD2. This CDR3 has 15 amino acids. From germline, CDR1 is SGHAT and CDR2 FQNNGV. V shed 1 base and J 4 bases; nucleotides not matched to a gene: 5. The CDR3 nucleotides read TGTGCCAGCAGCTTAGTAGGCGGGGGTTCAGATACGCAGTATTTT. It codes for CASSLVGGGSDTQYF.

This chain joins TRBV12-3 or TRBV12-4 and TRBJ2-1; D possibly corresponds to TRBD2 (6 bases). V lost 5 bases and J 5 bases, leaving 19 bases between the germline ends. This CDR3 has 16 residues. Here the CDR3 reads CASSPPPGATDNEQFF. The CDR3 DNA sequence: TGTGCCAGCAGTCCCCCTCCGGGAGCGACGGACAATGAGCAGTTCTTC.

This clonotype was detected only a few times. An end of the junction differs from the germline gene, which may be a read error. The chain carries TRBV7-9 and TRBJ2-1; 8 nucleotides match TRBD2. Germline V CDR1 and CDR2: SEHNR, FQNEAQ (reference sequence). The CDR3 is 15 amino acids. CDR3: CANSEPGLAYNEQFF. The CDR3 coding sequence is TGTGCCAACAGCGAGCCGGGACTAGCCTACAATGAGCAGTTCTTC.

The chain has TRBV6-2 or TRBV6-3 and TRBJ2-1; TRBD1 aligns across 7 bases. CDR1 is MNHEY and CDR2 is SVGEGT in the germline V gene. The V segment lost 0 bases and the J segment 8 bases; nucleotides outside the gene matches: 10. CDR3 length: 16 residues. CDR3: CASSYSGTQGGDEQFF. The CDR3 DNA reads TGTGCCAGCAGTTACTCGGGGACCCAAGGGGGCGATGAGCAGTTCTTC.

V gene TRBV11-2 combines with J gene TRBJ1-1; 10 bases fit TRBD1. With V trimmed by 5 bases and J by 1 base, 10 bases remained unmatched. The CDR3 runs to 17 residues. Germline values: CDR1 SGHAT, CDR2 FQNNGV. The CDR3 sequence: CASSKNRDRGTNTEAFF. In DNA form, the CDR3 reads TGTGCCAGCAGCAAAAACCGGGACAGGGGTACGAACACTGAAGCTTTCTTT.

There are a few counts of this clonotype. This chain links TRBV27 with TRBJ2-7; D may be TRBD1 or TRBD2 (5 bases each). The CDR3 has 15 amino acids. Germline V lookup: CDR1 MNHEY, CDR2 SMNVEV (reference sequence). Trimming removed 7 bases at V and 2 bases at J, with 18 bases between. Written as DNA, the CDR3 is TGTGCCAGCACCGGCCGAGGGGCCGCAACCTACGAGCAGTACTTC. Protein product: CASTGRGAATYEQYF.

This clonotype was detected many times. The chain couples TRBV12-3 or TRBV12-4 to TRBJ1-6; D gene uncertain. Trimming shortened V by 5 bases and J by 5 bases, and 7 bases separated the two germline ends. This CDR3 is 13 amino acids long. The CDR3 loop reads CASSGTNNSPLHF. CDR3 sequence (DNA): TGTGCCAGCAGTGGTACAAATAATTCACCCCTCCACTTT.

The V call is TRBV6-2 or TRBV6-3, the J call TRBJ2-5, with TRBD2 identical over 10 bases. The junction had 8 bases not matched to a gene; V was cut back by 7 bases and J by 3 bases. This CDR3 region has 15 residues. Germline V lookup: CDR1 MNHEY, CDR2 SVGEGT. As DNA, the CDR3 is TGTGCCAGCATGGGCACCCTAGCGGGAGAAGAGACCCAGTACTTC. Translation: CASMGTLAGEETQYF.

This clonotype has a handful of counts. The rearrangement links TRBV4-3 to TRBJ2-5; D is possibly TRBD1 (7 bases). Trimming removed 0 bases at V and 1 base at J, with 9 bases between. The germline V gene has CDR1 LGHNA and CDR2 YSLEER. The CDR3 sequence is 15 residues long. Here the CDR3 DNA reads TGCGCCAGCAGCCAAGAGCGGGACAGCCAAGAGACCCAGTACTTC. This translates into CASSQERDSQETQYF.

This clonotype was observed a handful of times. The chain joins TRBV20-1 to TRBJ2-1, with TRBD2 identical over 7 bases. The CDR3 runs to 17 residues. V was pared by 2 bases and J by 0 bases, with 10 bases of the junction left unmatched. Germline loops: CDR1 DFQATT, CDR2 SNEGSKA (reference sequence). CDR3 DNA sequence: TGCAGTGCTAGATCCGCGCTAGCGGTGAGCTCCTACAATGAGCAGTTCTTC. Encoded protein: CSARSALAVSSYNEQFF.

A few counts support this clonotype. V gene TRBV28 combines with J gene TRBJ2-7; no clear D gene. Germline V gene lookup returns CDR1 MDHEN and CDR2 SYDVKM. The V end lost 3 bases, the J end lost 0 bases, and 6 bases lay between the germline ends. The CDR3 totals 13 residues. In DNA form, the CDR3 reads TGTGCCAGCAGTTTCGGGTACTCCTACGAGCAGTACTTC. Protein: CASSFGYSYEQYF. Based on the CDR3 plus reference TRBV28 and TRBJ2-7, the full variable domain is DVKVTQSSRYLVKRTGEKVFLECVQDMDHENMFWYRQDPGLGLRLIYFSYDVKMKEKGDIPEGYSVSREKKERFSLILESASTNQTSMYLCASSFGYSYEQYFGPGTRLTVT.

This clonotype was observed a handful of times. This chain joins TRBV27 and TRBJ2-7, with 7 bases fitting TRBD1. Germline loops: CDR1 MNHEY, CDR2 SMNVEV (reference sequence). With 6 bases clipped from V and 4 bases from J, the junction kept 9 bases outside the gene matches. The CDR3 sequence is 14 residues long. In DNA, the CDR3 is TGTGCCAGCAGCACCGGGACAGAATGGTACGAGCAGTACTTC. Its protein product is CASSTGTEWYEQYF.

The chain links TRBV6-1 to TRBJ2-6; the match to TRBD2 covers 10 bases. The CDR3 has 18 amino acids. Trimming cost V 4 bases and J 0 bases; bases outside gene matches: 6. Germline V gene data show CDR1 as MNHNS and CDR2 as SASEGT. The CDR3 DNA is TGTGCCAGCAGTGCCGGGACTAGCGCAATCTCTGGGGCCAACGTCCTGACTTTC. This codes for CASSAGTSAISGANVLTF.

This clonotype was observed a few times. The chain has TRBV13 and TRBJ2-7; weak D call: TRBD1 (7 bases). V was clipped by 5 bases and J by 5 bases, with 16 bases between them. CDR3 length: 14 residues. Germline V lookup: CDR1 PRHDT, CDR2 FYEKMQ (reference sequence). CDR3 in amino acids: CASSPQGGGNEQYF. The CDR3 DNA reads TGTGCCAGCAGCCCCCAAGGGGGCGGGAACGAGCAGTACTTC.